Below are 19 T cell receptor beta chains sequenced from a single sample in a study of spatial heterogeneity in lung cancer. Stated time point: sample taken at primary tumor resection. TCRdb used MiXCR to reprocess the 5' RACE reads, holding one entry per CDR3 protein. The sample shows about 40,000 distinct CDR3 sequences, less than 6.5% of them seen only once. This sample comprised PBMCs, obtained at surgery. The receptors come from a female donor with early-stage non-small cell lung cancer.

This clonotype has ten or more counts. The rearrangement uses TRBV2 and TRBJ2-7; a weak D match, TRBD1 (6 bases). Trimming took 3 bases from V and 2 from J, leaving 17 bases between them. Germline V gives CDR1 SNHLY, CDR2 FYNNEI. This CDR3 comprises 16 residues. The CDR3 loop reads CASSDILIGTPYEQYF. The CDR3 region has the DNA TGTGCCAGCAGTGACATTTTGATAGGGACACCCTACGAGCAGTACTTC.

This clonotype was counted between two and nine times. This sequence joins TRBV19 and TRBJ1-5, with D unresolved. The CDR3 loop spans 15 amino acids. Trimming stripped 7 bases from V and 3 bases from J, with 16 bases between. Germline V gene sequence: CDR1 LNHDA, CDR2 SQIVND (reference sequence). The CDR3, as DNA: TGTGCCAGTACCAACCCCGGCCGCCTCAATCAGCCCCAGCATTTT. This codes for CASTNPGRLNQPQHF.

This clonotype was detected ten times or more. The V gene is TRBV29-1, the J gene TRBJ1-1; 7 bases fit TRBD1. V was pared by 6 bases and J by 0 bases, with 4 bases of the junction left unmatched. The CDR3 is 13 residues long. In germline, CDR1 is SQVTM, CDR2 ANQGSEA. CDR3 coding DNA: TGCAGCGTCGTGACAGGGTTGAACACTGAAGCTTTCTTT. As protein: CSVVTGLNTEAFF.

This clonotype was recorded a few times. This chain links TRBV12-3 or TRBV12-4 with TRBJ2-2; possibly TRBD1 for D (6 bases). CDR3 length equals 13 residues. The V and J ends lost 6 bases and 8 bases respectively, with 13 bases between them. The CDR3 spells CASRTTGRGELFF. The CDR3 coding sequence is TGTGCCAGCAGAACGACAGGACGGGGGGAGCTGTTTTTT.

V gene TRBV6-2 or TRBV6-3 combines with J gene TRBJ2-7, with D unclear. From germline, CDR1 is MNHEY and CDR2 SVGEGT. CDR3 length: 15 residues. Trimming took off 7 bases at V and 3 bases at J, with 19 bases between the two ends. CDR3 region: CASTQLRASHYEQYF. The CDR3, as DNA: TGTGCCAGCACCCAGTTACGGGCAAGCCACTACGAGCAGTACTTC.

This clonotype was detected many times. V is TRBV20-1 and J is TRBJ1-1; D perhaps matches TRBD1 (6 bases). With 0 bases removed from V and 9 bases from J, the gap between germline ends came to 17 bases. Germline V gene lookup returns CDR1 DFQATT and CDR2 SNEGSKA (reference sequence). The CDR3 spans 14 residues. The CDR3 DNA follows: TGCAGTGCTAGAGATCGGCCCACAGGGTCGCAAGCTTTCTTT. It codes for CSARDRPTGSQAFF.

This clonotype occurred a few times. This chain connects TRBV20-1 to TRBJ1-4; D is perhaps TRBD1 (6 bases). The germline CDR1 and CDR2 sequences are DFQATT and SNEGSKA (reference sequence). V was pared by 1 base and J by 6 bases, with 9 bases between. The CDR3 is 13 residues long. For the CDR3, the DNA is TGCAGTGCTAGAGGCCAGGGGTATGAAAAACTGTTTTTT. Its protein is CSARGQGYEKLFF.

The chain recombines TRBV5-5 with TRBJ1-4; D is ambiguous. V was pared by 7 bases and J by 5 bases, with 9 bases between. The length of the CDR3 is 12 residues. The germline V gene encodes CDR1 SGHKS and CDR2 YYEKEE (reference sequence). The CDR3 protein is CASGRSNEKLFF. The CDR3, as DNA: TGTGCCAGCGGAAGGAGCAATGAAAAACTGTTTTTT.

The chain recombines TRBV20-1 with TRBJ1-6, with 9 bases that match TRBD1. The CDR3 extends over 16 amino acids. The germline gives CDR1 DFQATT, CDR2 SNEGSKA (reference sequence). Unmatched junction bases numbered 7, after V lost 0 bases and J lost 7 bases. The CDR3 nucleotides read TGCAGTGCTAGAGATCCGACAGGGGGGTTAAATTCACCCCTCCACTTT. Translated, it gives CSARDPTGGLNSPLHF.

This clonotype was recorded many times. The chain employs TRBV6-6 and TRBJ1-1, with a tentative D call TRBD1 (5 bases). CDR1 and CDR2 from the germline V gene are MNHNY and SVGAGI (reference sequence). The CDR3 contains 15 residues. V was cut by 0 bases and J by 1 base, with 9 bases left in between. As DNA, the CDR3 is TGTGCCAGCAGTTACTCTTCAGGGAGGAACACTGAAGCTTTCTTT. Amino acid sequence: CASSYSSGRNTEAFF.

This clonotype was recorded at least ten times. The rearrangement joins TRBV7-9 to TRBJ1-5; D gene unclear. Looked up from germline, CDR1 is SEHNR and CDR2 is FQNEAQ (reference sequence). Trimming took 1 base from V and 1 from J, leaving 17 bases between them. The CDR3 spans 18 residues. This chain's CDR3 is CASSLGSWLDLSNQPQHF. CDR3 sequence (DNA): TGTGCCAGCAGCTTAGGCAGCTGGTTGGATTTAAGCAATCAGCCCCAGCATTTT.

This clonotype occurred many times. This chain links TRBV4-1 with TRBJ1-2, with a weak D call TRBD1 (6 bases). Looked up from germline, CDR1 is MGHRA and CDR2 is YSYEKL. Trimming cost V 1 base and J 4 bases, with 7 bases left between them. This CDR3 region has 13 residues. The CDR3 here is CASSQGGGYGYTF. The CDR3, as DNA: TGCGCCAGCAGCCAAGGAGGGGGCTATGGCTACACCTTC.

The CDR3 spells CASSSGPISGNTIYF. In DNA form, the CDR3 reads TGTGCCAGCAGTTCGGGGCCCATCTCTGGAAACACCATATATTTT. The V call is TRBV12-3 or TRBV12-4, the J call TRBJ1-3; D is possibly TRBD1 (5 bases). V gave up 4 bases and J gave up 0 bases, with 10 bases separating them. The CDR3 contains 15 residues.

There are many counts of this clonotype. V is TRBV27 and J is TRBJ1-5, with a tentative D call TRBD1 (5 bases). The CDR3 spans 14 residues. Germline CDR1 reads MNHEY; CDR2 reads SMNVEV (reference sequence). Trimming cost V 2 bases and J 11 bases, with 16 bases left between them. CDR3 sequence: CASSLRTQKGTQHF. The DNA for the CDR3 is TGTGCCAGCAGTTTAAGAACCCAAAAGGGGACCCAGCATTTT.

This clonotype was observed at least ten times. CDR3 in amino acids: CATSDRVAGAGDTQYF. The CDR3 nucleotides read TGTGCCACCAGTGATCGAGTAGCGGGGGCGGGAGATACGCAGTATTTT. The chain carries TRBV24-1 and TRBJ2-3; the match to TRBD2 covers 9 bases. The CDR3 length is 16 residues. Germline V gives CDR1 KGHDR, CDR2 SFDVKD. V was clipped by 3 bases and J by 5 bases; unmatched bases: 8.

Only one count was recorded for this clonotype. The rearrangement uses TRBV19 and TRBJ2-7; 7 bases fit TRBD1. V dropped 5 bases and J dropped 6; count of bases not matched to a gene: 4. The CDR3 covers 12 residues. CDR1 and CDR2 (germline): LNHDA, SQIVND (reference sequence). The CDR3 sequence is CASSARQGEQYF. The CDR3 DNA follows: TGTGCCAGTAGTGCAAGACAGGGCGAGCAGTACTTC.

This clonotype was seen many times. V usage is TRBV7-9 and J usage is TRBJ2-5; 7 bases agree with TRBD2. V was clipped by 5 bases and J by 4 bases; unmatched bases: 7. CDR3 length: 14 amino acids. Germline V gene data show CDR1 as SEHNR and CDR2 as FQNEAQ (reference sequence). In DNA, the CDR3 is TGTGCCAGCAGCGCGGAGACTAGCTCAGAGACCCAGTACTTC. The encoded protein is CASSAETSSETQYF.

This clonotype was detected many times. The chain has TRBV20-1 and TRBJ1-2, with D perhaps matching TRBD1 (5 bases). CDR3 length equals 10 residues. Trimming left V 6 bases short and J 7 bases short, with 9 bases between. Germline loops: CDR1 DFQATT, CDR2 SNEGSKA (reference sequence). The CDR3 DNA reads as TGCAGTGCGTTAGGGGCTGGCTACACCTTC. This codes for CSALGAGYTF.

In its sample, this clonotype was seen many times. This sequence joins TRBV5-4 and TRBJ2-1; D is unresolved. CDR1 and CDR2 (germline): SGHNT, YYREEE (reference sequence). CDR3 size: 16 residues. The V end was cut by 4 bases, the J end by 5 bases, with 19 bases between. This CDR3 reads CASSPLRGQANNEQFF. The CDR3 nucleotides are TGTGCCAGCAGCCCATTACGAGGTCAAGCTAACAATGAGCAGTTCTTC. The full variable domain, its missing parts supplied by reference TRBV5-4 and TRBJ2-1, is ETGVTQSPTHLIKTRGQQVTLRCSSQSGHNTVSWYQQALGQGPQFIFQYYREEENGRGNFPPRFSGLQFPNYSSELNVNALELDDSALYLCASSPLRGQANNEQFFGPGTRLTVL.